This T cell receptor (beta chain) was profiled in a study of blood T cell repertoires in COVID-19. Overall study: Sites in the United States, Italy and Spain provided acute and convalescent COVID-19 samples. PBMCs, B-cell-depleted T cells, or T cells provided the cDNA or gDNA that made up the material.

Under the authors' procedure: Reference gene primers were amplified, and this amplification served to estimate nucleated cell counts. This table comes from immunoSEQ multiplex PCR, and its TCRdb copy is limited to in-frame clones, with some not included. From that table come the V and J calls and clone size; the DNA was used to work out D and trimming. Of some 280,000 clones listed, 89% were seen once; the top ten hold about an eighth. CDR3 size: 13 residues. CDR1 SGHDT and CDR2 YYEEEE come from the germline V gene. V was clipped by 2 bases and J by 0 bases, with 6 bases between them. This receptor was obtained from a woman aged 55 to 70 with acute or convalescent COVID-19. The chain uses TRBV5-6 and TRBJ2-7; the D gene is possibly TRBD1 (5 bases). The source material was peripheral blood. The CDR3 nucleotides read TGTGCCAGCAGCTTTCAGGGCTCCTACGAGCAGTACTTC. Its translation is CASSFQGSYEQYF.